This passage covers 15 T cell receptor beta chains from one sample sequenced in a study of control samples from healthy donors and cancer patients. Clones were read by immunoSEQ multiplex PCR, and TCRdb kept only the in-frame ones, dropping some. The sample consists of approximately 69,000 clones, roughly nine tenths of them appearing once. Sequencing was done on a sample of PBMCs. These receptor sequences come from a man between 60 and 75 years old with colorectal cancer.

The chain couples TRBV3-1 (or the pseudogene TRBV3-2) to TRBJ2-3; 10 bases map to TRBD2. Trimming cost V 2 bases and J 7 bases; bases outside gene matches: 12. The germline CDR1 and CDR2 sequences are LGHDT and YNNKEL (reference sequence). This CDR3 has 17 amino acids. CDR3 nucleotides: TGTGCCAGCAGCCAAACCCCGACCAGCGGGGGGGCTTATACGCAGTATTTT. It codes for CASSQTPTSGGAYTQYF.

This sequence joins TRBV30 and TRBJ1-6, with D unresolved. V was clipped by 8 bases and J by 2 bases, with 10 bases between them. Germline-derived CDR1 and CDR2 are GTSNPN and SVGIG (reference sequence). CDR3 length equals 13 residues. Here the CDR3 DNA reads TGTGCCCAAGGCCGGGCCTATAATTCACCCCTCCACTTT. It is translated as CAQGRAYNSPLHF.

On this clone itself: The sample has other DNA sequences that encode this CDR3 too. The chain uses TRBV11-2 and TRBJ2-7; the D gene could be TRBD1 or TRBD2 (6 bases each). Trimming stripped 4 bases from V and 6 bases from J, with 13 bases between. CDR1 SGHAT and CDR2 FQNNGV come from the germline V gene. This CDR3 contains 13 residues. DNA for the CDR3: TGTGCCAGCAGCTCGGCCAGGGGAGGCGAGCAGTACTTC. As protein: CASSSARGGEQYF.

Concerning this clone: The junction departs from germline at one end; a sequencing error may be responsible. The chain links TRBV2 to TRBJ2-7, with no clear D. The CDR3 spans 10 residues. Germline CDR1 reads SNHLY; CDR2 reads FYNNEI. The CDR3 reads CASNEDEQYF. CDR3 DNA sequence: TGTGCCAGCAATGAAGACGAGCAGTACTTC.

The chain uses TRBV6-5 and TRBJ2-7, with D tentatively TRBD2 (5 bases). Germline values: CDR1 MNHEY, CDR2 SVGAGI. V lost 0 bases and J lost 6, with 15 bases in between. The CDR3 has 15 residues. The CDR3 here is CASSYSGSAASEQYF. Written as DNA, the CDR3 is TGTGCCAGCAGTTACTCGGGGAGCGCCGCCTCCGAGCAGTACTTC.

The V and J genes are TRBV14 and TRBJ1-6; D gene unclear. V was pared by 3 bases and J by 7 bases, with 7 bases between. The CDR3 has 13 amino acids. The germline V gene has CDR1 SGHDN and CDR2 FVKESK. The CDR3 region has the DNA TGTGCCAGCAGCCATTTAACCAATTCACCCCTCCACTTT. Protein product: CASSHLTNSPLHF.

J is TRBJ2-4 and V is TRBV6-5; TRBD2 might be the D (6 bases). CDR1 and CDR2 from the germline V gene are MNHEY and SVGAGI. The CDR3 consists of 13 residues. V was pared by 6 bases and J by 3 bases, with 9 bases between. Written as DNA, the CDR3 is TGTGCCAGCAGGGGGGGAAGCAAAAACATTCAGTACTTC. It encodes CASRGGSKNIQYF.

V usage is TRBV3-1 (or the pseudogene TRBV3-2) and J usage is TRBJ1-2; D might be TRBD1 (6 bases). CDR1 is LGHDT, CDR2 YNNKEL, per germline (reference sequence). The CDR3 has 12 amino acids. V was trimmed by 4 bases and J by 6 bases, leaving 9 bases between them. CDR3 residues: CASSRQGHGYTF. DNA of the CDR3: TGTGCCAGCAGCCGGCAGGGGCATGGCTACACCTTC.

The genes are TRBV7-9 and TRBJ1-6; D is undetermined. CDR1 SEHNR and CDR2 FQNEAQ come from the germline V gene (reference sequence). The CDR3 totals 16 residues. The V end was cut by 5 bases, the J end by 0 bases, with 11 bases between. In DNA, the CDR3 is TGTGCCAGCAGCCCGTGGTCCTTCTCCTATAATTCACCCCTCCACTTT. It specifies CASSPWSFSYNSPLHF.

The CDR3, as DNA: TGTGCCAGCAGCTTAGGACTAGCGGGGGACACCGGGGAGCTGTTTTTT. Its translation: CASSLGLAGDTGELFF. This chain connects TRBV7-9 to TRBJ2-2, with TRBD2 identical over 12 bases. Germline assignment: CDR1 SEHNR and CDR2 FQNEAQ (reference sequence). The CDR3 consists of 16 residues. Trimming at V came to 1 base and at J to 3 bases, leaving 0 bases not matched to a gene.

The chain couples TRBV18 to TRBJ2-7; D unresolved. This CDR3 comprises 14 residues. V dropped 6 bases and J dropped 2 bases, with 14 bases sitting between them. CDR1 and CDR2 (germline): KGHSH, LQKENI. CDR3: CASSREPMPYEQYF. The CDR3 nucleotides read TGTGCCAGCTCCCGCGAACCGATGCCCTACGAGCAGTACTTC.

The rearrangement uses TRBV29-1 and TRBJ2-5; maybe TRBD1 (7 bases). Per the germline V gene, CDR1 is SQVTM and CDR2 is ANQGSEA. Trimming took 3 bases from V and 10 from J, leaving 9 bases between them. CDR3 length: 10 amino acids. CDR3 in DNA: TGCAGCGTTGACCAGGGGGGCCAGTACTTC. Translating gives CSVDQGGQYF.

The chain couples TRBV6-6 to TRBJ2-3; D may correspond to TRBD1 or TRBD2 (5 bases each). The CDR3 extends over 15 amino acids. Germline CDR1 MNHNY, CDR2 SVGAGI (reference sequence). V shed 1 base and J shed 4 bases, with 12 bases lying between them. The CDR3 region is CASSYWGKEADTQYF. The CDR3 DNA reads TGTGCCAGCAGTTACTGGGGGAAGGAGGCAGATACGCAGTATTTT.

The chain has TRBV19 and TRBJ1-2; the D is unclear. Trimming cost V 6 bases and J 5 bases, with 13 bases left between them. CDR1 is LNHDA, CDR2 SQIVND, per germline (reference sequence). The CDR3 totals 13 residues. In DNA, the CDR3 is TGTGCCAGTAGGACCTCACAGTATTATGGCTACACCTTC. This codes for CASRTSQYYGYTF.

This rearrangement joins TRBV30 to TRBJ2-1; D not certain. This CDR3 has 15 residues. Germline lookup yields CDR1 GTSNPN and CDR2 SVGIG (reference sequence). Trimming pared 1 base from V and 4 bases from J, leaving 14 bases between. Here the CDR3 DNA reads TGTGCCTGGAGTGGGGGTACCAAACTATACAATGAGCAGTTCTTC. Amino acid sequence: CAWSGGTKLYNEQFF.